The clone carrying this T cell receptor beta chain was seen many times. As yet, its antigen is unknown. This sample is part of a study of CD8+CD57+ T cells in acquired aplastic anemia. The authors sequenced patients whose flow cytometry had shown CD8+CD57+ cell expansion. As a group, the patients uniformly had severe acquired aplastic anemia. Therapy had not been given to patients before blood sampling. Beads enriched the CD8+CD57+ cells, and these gave a mean 1.6 ug DNA. The V gene's germline CDR1 is WSHSY and CDR2 SAAADI. The CDR3 spans 14 residues. V was shortened by 2 bases and J by 1 base, with 9 bases between the two germline ends. Investigators profiled TCR beta VDJ and CDR3 from genomic DNA template. TCRdb re-called the reads through MiXCR, storing one row per CDR3 protein. The sample holds 16,000 or so distinct CDR3 sequences, under 40% seen once. Study-level results: When set against total CD4+ and CD8+ pools, CD8+CD57+ cells in patients had lower diversity.

Sequencing was done on a sample of CD8+CD57+ T cells sorted from PBMCs. Stated subset: bead-enriched CD8+CD57+ effector memory T cells from SAA patients. The TCR was taken from a human donor with aplastic anemia. V is TRBV10-2 and J is TRBJ2-7, with a tentative D call TRBD1 (5 bases). CDR3 protein: CASSEGRASYEQYF. The CDR3 DNA follows: TGCGCCAGCAGTGAGGGCAGGGCTTCCTACGAGCAGTACTTC.